A single sample is the source of the 2 T cell receptor beta chains below, sequenced in a study of blood T cells in healthy people across ages. Alongside a J-beta primer mix, a sample-barcoded 5' primer served in a second PCR lasting about 7 to 12 cycles. TCRdb reprocessed the 5' RACE reads via MiXCR and lists one record per CDR3 protein. This table has over 600,000 distinct CDR3 sequences, just over 55% appearing once. Sequenced sample: blood. The receptors originated from a man in his forties or fifties in good health.

The V call is TRBV14, the J call TRBJ2-6; D may match TRBD1 or TRBD2 (5 bases each). Germline values: CDR1 SGHDN, CDR2 FVKESK. V was trimmed by 2 bases and J by 3 bases, leaving 8 bases between them. This CDR3 has 15 amino acids. CDR3 sequence: CASSQRGFGANVLTF. CDR3 nucleotide sequence: TGTGCCAGCAGCCAACGGGGCTTTGGGGCCAACGTCCTGACTTTC.

The rearrangement uses TRBV28 and TRBJ1-5; D possibly corresponds to TRBD1 (5 bases). The CDR3 runs 16 residues. Germline CDR1 reads MDHEN; CDR2 reads SYDVKM. V was clipped by 6 bases and J by 2 bases, with 17 bases between them. The CDR3 nucleotides are TGTGCCAGCAGACCCTCGGGGGAGGGTGGCAATCAGCCCCAGCATTTT. Translated, it gives CASRPSGEGGNQPQHF. The whole variable domain, remainder taken from reference TRBV28 and TRBJ1-5, is DVKVTQSSRYLVKRTGEKVFLECVQDMDHENMFWYRQDPGLGLRLIYFSYDVKMKEKGDIPEGYSVSREKKERFSLILESASTNQTSMYLCASRPSGEGGNQPQHFGDGTRLSIL.